A selection of T cell receptor beta chains follows, all from one sample in a study of blood T cell repertoires in COVID-19. The repertoire was sequenced with immunoSEQ multiplex PCR; TCRdb's copy has only in-frame clones and lacks some. The sample lists about 68,000 clones; 90% were seen once. The sequenced sample was peripheral blood. The receptors derive from a man aged 50 to 60 with COVID-19, enrolled during active disease. Both conserved end residues are part of each CDR3. D genes are given only for firm matches. Size is stated for part of the rows, as once, few or many counts, or as a class when the clone is expanded.

>NA|TRBD2|TRBJ2-1|TRBV11-3
CASSLGREGLEQFF
TGTGCCAGCAGCTTAGGGCGGGAGGGCCTTGAGCAGTTCTTC
>NA|TRBD1|TRBJ1-2|TRBV12-5
CASGLVTARGQPIYGYTF
TGTGCTAGTGGTTTGGTAACCGCCCGGGGACAGCCGATATATGGCTACACCTTC
>NA|TRBD2|TRBJ2-3|TRBV9
CASSVGSGRITDTQYF
TGTGCCAGCAGCGTAGGGAGCGGGAGGATCACAGATACGCAGTATTTT
>NA|NA|TRBJ2-2|TRBV10-3
CAIRDRPNTGELFF
TGTGCCATCAGGGACAGACCGAACACCGGGGAGCTGTTTTTT
>NA|TRBD1|TRBJ1-5|TRBV10-2
CASSESRGPGQPQHF
TGCGCCAGCAGTGAGTCAAGGGGGCCCGGTCAGCCCCAGCATTTT
>NA|TRBD2|TRBJ2-1|TRBV5-1
CASSLEPSGPYNEQFF
TGCGCCAGCAGCTTGGAGCCTAGCGGTCCCTACAATGAGCAGTTCTTC
>NA|TRBD1|TRBJ1-1|TRBV7-9
CASSQHWTGGTEAFF
TGTGCCAGCAGTCAACACTGGACAGGGGGCACTGAAGCTTTCTTT
>NA|NA|TRBJ2-7|TRBV3-1/TRBV3-2
CASSQDPGTLTLSSYEQYF
TGTGCCAGCAGCCAAGATCCTGGGACACTTACCCTGAGCTCCTACGAGCAGTACTTC
>once|NA|TRBJ2-7|TRBV12-3/TRBV12-4
CASSLGGYYEQYF
TGTGCCAGCAGTTTAGGCGGCTACTACGAGCAGTACTTC
>NA|NA|TRBJ1-1|TRBV30
CAWSVPSTNTEAFF
TGTGCCTGGAGTGTACCGTCAACAAACACTGAAGCTTTCTTT
>NA|NA|TRBJ2-7|TRBV20-1
CSASPQGGVYEQYF
TGCAGTGCTAGTCCACAGGGAGGGGTCTACGAGCAGTACTTC
>NA|TRBD1|TRBJ2-1|TRBV29-1
CSGGTGLPNEQFF
TGCAGCGGAGGGACAGGGTTACCCAATGAGCAGTTCTTC
>NA|TRBD2|TRBJ2-5|TRBV9
CASSPRTSTSQETQYF
TGTGCCAGCAGCCCCCGGACTAGCACCAGCCAAGAGACCCAGTACTTC
>NA|NA|TRBJ1-1|TRBV5-8
CASFGQLNTEAFF
TGTGCCAGTTTCGGACAGCTGAACACTGAAGCTTTCTTT
>NA|TRBD2|TRBJ2-1|TRBV4-3
CASSHPFTGTSGRRTEQFF
TGCGCCAGCAGCCACCCCTTCACGGGGACTAGCGGGAGAAGGACTGAGCAGTTCTTC
>NA|TRBD1|TRBJ2-1|TRBV14
CASSQKMAGQGGNEQFF
TGTGCCAGCAGCCAAAAGATGGCGGGACAGGGGGGAAATGAGCAGTTCTTC
>NA|NA|TRBJ1-5|TRBV19
CASSIVDRALNQPQHF
TGTGCCAGTAGTATTGTAGACAGAGCCCTCAATCAGCCCCAGCATTTT